The present TCR beta chain was sequenced within a study of radiotherapy plus CTLA-4 blockade in lung cancer. The table came from immunoSEQ multiplex PCR; TCRdb's copy has only in-frame clones and leaves some out. This sample has about 26,000 clones, with around 79% found just once. This clone was seen more than once but under ten times. Germline V gives CDR1 MDHEN, CDR2 SYDVKM. V was shortened by 5 bases and J by 4 bases, with 6 bases between the two germline ends. The CDR3 runs to 12 residues. V gene TRBV28 combines with J gene TRBJ1-5; D is possibly TRBD1 (5 bases). The receptor was isolated from a human donor with non-small cell lung cancer that progressed on radiotherapy plus ipilimumab. Specimen: peripheral blood, collected from a patient treated with radiotherapy plus ipilimumab. Here the CDR3 DNA reads TGTGCCAGCAGTCGGGGGAATCAGCCCCAGCATTTT. It codes for CASSRGNQPQHF.